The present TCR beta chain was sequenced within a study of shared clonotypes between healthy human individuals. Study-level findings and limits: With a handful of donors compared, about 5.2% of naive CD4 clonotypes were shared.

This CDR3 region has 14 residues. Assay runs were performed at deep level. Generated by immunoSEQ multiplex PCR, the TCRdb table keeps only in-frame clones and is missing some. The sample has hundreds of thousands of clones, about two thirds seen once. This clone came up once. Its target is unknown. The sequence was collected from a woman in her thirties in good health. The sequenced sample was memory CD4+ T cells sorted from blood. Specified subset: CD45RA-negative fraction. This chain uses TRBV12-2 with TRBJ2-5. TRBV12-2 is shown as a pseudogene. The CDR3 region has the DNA TGTGCCAGCACCCGGACGGACCTCCAAGAGACCCAGTACTTC. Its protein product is CASTRTDLQETQYF.